One TCR beta chain is described in this entry. Its antigen is not identified. This specimen belongs to a study of cytomegalovirus exposure and HLA in healthy donors. Study in general: Assignment to the Caucasian-associated ancestry cluster applied to about 80% of the 300 to 500 genotyped donors.

CDR3 length: 15 residues. CDR1 and CDR2 from the germline V gene are SGHRS and YFSETQ. J gave up 4 bases and V 0 bases, and 3 bases lay outside the gene matches. The study's findings and limits: A later analysis revealed that TCR association rates differed between HLA loci, peaking at DRB1 and bottoming out at HLA-C. The investigators catalogued some 160 TCR beta chains as cytomegalovirus-associated. TCR beta V segments were, for the most part, productive about 87% or about 30% of the time in an earlier analysis.

A multiplex PCR was run with 60 Vbeta primers and 13 Jbeta primers. Using immunoSEQ multiplex PCR, the repertoire was profiled, and TCRdb retains in-frame clones only, with some absent. This table has roughly 200,000 clones, 65% to 80% appearing once. The clonotype originates from a young woman in good health and CMV-seropositive. This chain joins TRBV5-1 and TRBJ2-2; 7 bases are a match to TRBD1. Sequenced material: PBMCs. This CDR3 is CASSLEQGSTGELFF. The DNA for the CDR3 is TGCGCCAGCAGCTTGGAACAGGGGAGCACCGGGGAGCTGTTTTTT.